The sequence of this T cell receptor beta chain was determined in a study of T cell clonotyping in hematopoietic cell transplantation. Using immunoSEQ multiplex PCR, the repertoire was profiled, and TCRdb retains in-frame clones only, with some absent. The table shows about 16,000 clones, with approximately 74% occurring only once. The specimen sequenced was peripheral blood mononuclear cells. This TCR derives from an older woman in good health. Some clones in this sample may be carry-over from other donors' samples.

The CDR3 reads CASSPMRNQPQHF. CDR3 DNA sequence: TGTGCCAGCAGTCCAATGCGCAATCAGCCCCAGCATTTT. The J gene is TRBJ1-5, the V gene TRBV7-2; D unclear. The germline V gene has CDR1 SGHTA and CDR2 FQGNSA. The V end lost 6 bases, the J end lost 2 bases, and 8 bases lay between the germline ends. This CDR3 contains 13 residues.